Reported below is one TCR beta chain. The antigen is unknown. The Oncomine TCR Beta short-read assay sequenced DNA from cultured CD4+ T cells. Using its own MiXCR run on the PCR reads, TCRdb lists one record per CDR3 protein. The sample lists roughly 12,000 distinct CDR3 sequences, roughly 44% occurring once. This entry comes from a study of vaccination and CD4 T cells after COVID-19. Stated treatment: approximately 10-day PBMC culture with coronavirus spike peptide pools or control peptides (ViraFEST assay). PCR positivity dates ran from March to December 2020, preceding US Alpha, Beta and Delta variants. The source material was cultured CD4+ T cells from blood. The sequence derives from a human donor with COVID-19.

In DNA form, the CDR3 reads TGTGCCAGCAGCTTAGGTACAGGGACGGTAGATACGCAGTATTTT. It codes for CASSLGTGTVDTQYF. The V and J genes are TRBV7-9 and TRBJ2-3; maybe TRBD1 (6 bases). The CDR3 has 15 amino acids. Germline CDR1 and CDR2: SEHNR and FQNEAQ (reference sequence). The V end lost 1 base, the J end lost 5 bases, and 13 bases lay between the germline ends.